The 28 T cell receptor beta chains reported below all come from one sample, sequenced in a study of post-analysis software for immune sequencing data. Their antigen targets remain unknown. Study-wide findings and caveats: Controls showed lower frequencies than patients for a few TRBV segments, and TRBV5-6, TRBV5-1 and TRBV20-1 were among these.

Each TCR beta cDNA library carried unique molecular identifiers. MiXCR, run by TCRdb on the PCR reads, gives a single entry per CDR3 protein. This repertoire shows a few hundred thousand distinct CDR3 sequences, less than 45% found once; its top ten account for 9.5% to 13%. Specimen: blood. The receptors come from a girl between 5 and 17 years old with multiple sclerosis.

V is TRBV5-1 and J is TRBJ2-3; 13 bases line up with TRBD2. Germline trimming cut 0 bases from V and 1 base from J; bases unmatched to any gene: 2. In germline, CDR1 is SGHRS, CDR2 YFSETQ. CDR3 length equals 17 residues. The CDR3 region is CASSLAGTSGGTDTQYF. DNA of the CDR3: TGCGCCAGCAGCTTGGCCGGGACTAGCGGGGGCACAGATACGCAGTATTTT.

This clonotype was observed a handful of times. The chain is built from TRBV29-1 and TRBJ2-7; TRBD2 aligns across 8 bases. Trimming cost V 4 bases and J 2 bases; bases outside gene matches: 16. The CDR3 is 17 amino acids. The germline V gene encodes CDR1 SQVTM and CDR2 ANQGSEA. DNA for the CDR3: TGCAGCGTTGGGGGGGGAGAGCTAGCGGGTCCAACCTACGAGCAGTACTTC. Its protein product is CSVGGGELAGPTYEQYF.

The chain joins TRBV24-1 to TRBJ1-2; D is perhaps TRBD1 (5 bases). The V end lost 9 bases, the J end lost 7 bases, and 14 bases lay between the germline ends. This CDR3 region has 12 residues. The germline gives CDR1 KGHDR, CDR2 SFDVKD. The CDR3 DNA reads as TGTGCCACCGAAGGGGCGCGCGGTGGCTACACCTTC. This encodes CATEGARGGYTF.

This clonotype appeared a few times. The rearrangement uses TRBV5-5 and TRBJ2-5, with D tentatively TRBD2 (6 bases). Trimming took 0 bases from V and 4 from J, leaving 10 bases between them. CDR1 is SGHKS and CDR2 is YYEKEE in the germline V gene (reference sequence). The CDR3 is 14 amino acids. CDR3 sequence (DNA): TGTGCCAGCAGCTTGGCCGGAGGGGCAGAGACCCAGTACTTC. This gives the protein CASSLAGGAETQYF. The variable domain in full, completed from reference TRBV5-5 and TRBJ2-5, reads DAGVTQSPTHLIKTRGQQVTLRCSPISGHKSVSWYQQVLGQGPQFIFQYYEKEERGRGNFPDRFSARQFPNYSSELNVNALLLGDSALYLCASSLAGGAETQYFGPGTRLLVL.

This clonotype came up a few times. The gene calls are TRBV7-2 and TRBJ2-7; D tentatively reads TRBD1 or TRBD2 (6 bases each). CDR1 and CDR2 from the germline V gene are SGHTA and FQGNSA. V lost 1 base, J lost 6 bases, and 16 bases lay in between. This CDR3 contains 15 residues. CDR3 region: CASSLGGDTSGEQYF. In nucleotides, the CDR3 is TGTGCCAGCAGCTTAGGCGGGGACACGTCTGGCGAGCAGTACTTC.

V is TRBV29-1 and J is TRBJ1-5; TRBD1 is a possible D gene (5 bases). The CDR3 is 15 residues long. CDR1 and CDR2 from the germline V gene are SQVTM and ANQGSEA. Trimming left V 6 bases short and J 0 bases short, with 15 bases between. CDR3 amino acids: CSVATGFHSNQPQHF. The CDR3 coding sequence is TGCAGCGTCGCCACAGGTTTTCATAGCAATCAGCCCCAGCATTTT.

The chain is built from TRBV29-1 and TRBJ2-1; D is unresolved. Looked up from germline, CDR1 is SQVTM and CDR2 is ANQGSEA. The CDR3 is 11 residues long. With 4 bases removed from V and 6 bases from J, the gap between germline ends came to 7 bases. Here the CDR3 DNA reads TGCAGCGTTGGTAATGTCAATGAGCAGTTCTTC. Translation: CSVGNVNEQFF.

The rearrangement uses TRBV28 and TRBJ2-7; tentative D call: TRBD2 (5 bases). V dropped 2 bases and J dropped 7 bases, with 12 bases sitting between them. The CDR3 totals 13 residues. The V gene's germline CDR1 is MDHEN and CDR2 SYDVKM. The CDR3 DNA is TGTGCCAGCAGTTTAGGAGGACGCGGAGAGCAGTACTTC. Its translation is CASSLGGRGEQYF.

The sample holds one count of this clonotype. The chain employs TRBV6-1 and TRBJ2-7; the D gene could be TRBD1 or TRBD2 (5 bases each). Deletions cut 6 bases from V and 0 bases from J, with 30 bases between. The CDR3 has 20 amino acids. The germline CDR1 and CDR2 sequences are MNHNS and SASEGT. The CDR3 sequence is CASRQSAGKLGESSSYEQYF. The CDR3 region has the DNA TGTGCCAGCAGACAATCGGCAGGGAAGCTGGGAGAGTCGAGCTCCTACGAGCAGTACTTC.

The chain is built from TRBV7-8 and TRBJ2-7; 12 bases map to TRBD2. This CDR3 region has 16 residues. Germline V lookup: CDR1 SGHVS, CDR2 FQNEAQ. J was trimmed by 5 bases and V by 4 bases; bases with no gene match: 9. The CDR3 reads CASSSSPSGRVHEQYF. Here the CDR3 DNA reads TGTGCCAGCAGCTCTAGCCCTAGCGGGAGGGTTCACGAGCAGTACTTC.

CDR3 sequence reads: CASSLVSGTYEQYF. The CDR3 DNA reads TGTGCCAGCAGCTTAGTCTCAGGGACCTACGAGCAGTACTTC. This chain joins TRBV7-6 and TRBJ2-7, with a possible D match to TRBD1 (5 bases). Trimming took off 1 base at V and 2 bases at J, with 9 bases between the two ends. The germline V gene has CDR1 SGHVS and CDR2 FNYEAQ. This CDR3 has 14 amino acids.

CDR3 sequence reads: CSARDLSRGGDEQFF. The CDR3 nucleotides are TGCAGTGCTAGAGATCTTAGCCGGGGGGGCGATGAGCAGTTCTTC. The V call is TRBV20-1, the J call TRBJ2-1, with 8 bases matching TRBD2. The ends lost 0 bases at V and 8 bases at J; junction bases unmatched: 9. Germline V gene sequence: CDR1 DFQATT, CDR2 SNEGSKA (reference sequence). The CDR3 covers 15 residues.

This chain joins TRBV5-1 and TRBJ1-4; maybe TRBD1 (5 bases). Trimming took off 4 bases at V and 3 bases at J, with 13 bases between the two ends. The V gene's germline CDR1 is SGHRS and CDR2 YFSETQ. The CDR3 has 15 residues. The CDR3 reads CASSTDSIPNEKLFF. CDR3 bases: TGCGCCAGCAGCACTGACAGTATCCCTAATGAAAAACTGTTTTTT.

The chain links TRBV29-1 to TRBJ1-1; possibly TRBD1 for D (6 bases). V lost 4 bases to trimming and J lost 0 bases, with 12 bases between them. The germline CDR1 and CDR2 sequences are SQVTM and ANQGSEA. This CDR3 has 14 residues. CDR3 in amino acids: CSVGGGQMNTEAFF. CDR3 bases: TGCAGCGTTGGGGGAGGACAGATGAACACTGAAGCTTTCTTT. The full variable domain, with the rest looked up from reference TRBV29-1 and TRBJ1-1, is SAVISQKPSRDICQRGTSLTIQCQVDSQVTMMFWYRQQPGQSLTLIATANQGSEATYESGFVIDKFPISRPNLTFSTLTVSNMSPEDSSIYLCSVGGGQMNTEAFFGQGTRLTVV.

The gene calls are TRBV4-3 and TRBJ1-2; TRBD1 is a possible D gene (6 bases). The V gene's germline CDR1 is LGHNA and CDR2 YSLEER. The CDR3 runs 15 residues. Trimming stripped 1 base from V and 1 base from J, with 10 bases between. CDR3 DNA: TGCGCCAGCAGCCAAGCAAGGGGGGGTAACTATGGCTACACCTTC. Encoded protein: CASSQARGGNYGYTF.

The chain carries TRBV6-1 and TRBJ2-3, with D possibly TRBD2 on 5 matching bases. Trimming shortened V by 4 bases and J by 7 bases, and 21 bases separated the two germline ends. CDR3 length equals 16 residues. Germline assignment: CDR1 MNHNS and CDR2 SASEGT. Here the CDR3 DNA reads TGTGCCAGCAGTGCAAGCGGAAGCCTAGGTCGGTATACGCAGTATTTT. It specifies CASSASGSLGRYTQYF.

V is TRBV18 and J is TRBJ2-1; D remains unclear. The CDR3 consists of 14 residues. V lost 2 bases to trimming and J lost 7 bases, with 12 bases between them. The germline CDR1 and CDR2 sequences are KGHSH and LQKENI. The CDR3 nucleotides are TGTGCCAGCTCACCAGGGTCCCAGGTGAATGAGCAGTTCTTC. The encoded protein is CASSPGSQVNEQFF.

The chain couples TRBV20-1 to TRBJ2-1, with a weak D call TRBD2 (6 bases). From germline, CDR1 is DFQATT and CDR2 SNEGSKA (reference sequence). V was cut by 4 bases and J by 0 bases, with 13 bases left in between. The CDR3 runs to 15 residues. CDR3 coding DNA: TGCAGTGCTATTGGGTGGGAGGCCTCCTACAATGAGCAGTTCTTC. This gives the protein CSAIGWEASYNEQFF.

The table lists this clonotype with a few counts. This sequence joins TRBV9 and TRBJ2-7, with 7 bases identical to TRBD2. The trim removed 4 bases at V and 0 bases at J, leaving 7 bases unmatched. The CDR3 has 15 residues. From germline, CDR1 is SGDLS and CDR2 YYNGEE. The CDR3 nucleotides read TGTGCCAGCAGCTTTCAGAGCGGGGACTCCTACGAGCAGTACTTC. This gives the protein CASSFQSGDSYEQYF.

V is TRBV3-1 and J is TRBJ2-1, with 9 bases identical to TRBD2. Germline V CDR1 and CDR2: LGHDT, YNNKEL (reference sequence). This CDR3 spans 12 amino acids. V was clipped by 6 bases and J by 10 bases; unmatched bases: 4. CDR3 region: CASSPLAGEQFF. As DNA, the CDR3 is TGTGCCAGCAGTCCACTAGCGGGCGAGCAGTTCTTC.

The V and J genes are TRBV14 and TRBJ1-5; D not certain. Germline lookup yields CDR1 SGHDN and CDR2 FVKESK. CDR3 size: 13 residues. The V and J ends lost 2 bases and 5 bases respectively, with 7 bases between them. CDR3 loop: CASSQRIDQPQHF. The CDR3 nucleotides read TGTGCCAGCAGCCAACGAATAGATCAGCCCCAGCATTTT.

The CDR3 here is CATSDSDRGNYGYTF. The CDR3 DNA is TGTGCCACCAGTGACTCTGACAGGGGCAACTATGGCTACACCTTC. V gene TRBV24-1 combines with J gene TRBJ1-2; 8 nucleotides match TRBD1. The CDR3 has 15 amino acids. V was pared by 4 bases and J by 2 bases, with 5 bases of the junction left unmatched. CDR1 and CDR2 from the germline V gene are KGHDR and SFDVKD.

The CDR3 spells CSVGGGSYEQYF. The DNA of the CDR3 is TGCAGCGTTGGGGGAGGCTCCTACGAGCAGTACTTC. The rearrangement joins TRBV29-1 to TRBJ2-7; perhaps TRBD2 as D (6 bases). The CDR3 extends over 12 amino acids. Trimming pared 4 bases from V and 0 bases from J, leaving 7 bases between. Looked up from germline, CDR1 is SQVTM and CDR2 is ANQGSEA.

This clonotype was seen only a few times. The V call is TRBV30, the J call TRBJ2-3; 12 nucleotides agree with TRBD2. Germline CDR1 reads GTSNPN; CDR2 reads SVGIG (reference sequence). V lost 0 bases to trimming and J lost 0 bases; unmatched junction nucleotides: 7. This CDR3 contains 18 residues. The CDR3 region has the DNA TGTGCCTGGAGTGTACGGCGGCTAGCGGGAGGGAGCACAGATACGCAGTATTTT. Its protein product is CAWSVRRLAGGSTDTQYF.

This clonotype was observed a handful of times. The CDR3 sequence is CASSQGQGTNEKLFF. CDR3 DNA sequence: TGCGCCAGCAGCCAAGGTCAGGGAACTAATGAAAAACTGTTTTTT. V and J are TRBV4-3 and TRBJ1-4; possibly TRBD1 for D (5 bases). This CDR3 has 15 amino acids. Per germline, CDR1 LGHNA and CDR2 YSLEER. With 1 base removed from V and 1 base from J, the gap between germline ends came to 7 bases.

The chain combines TRBV29-1 with TRBJ2-1, with 7 bases that match TRBD1. The CDR3 extends over 13 amino acids. Germline values: CDR1 SQVTM, CDR2 ANQGSEA. V lost 3 bases to trimming and J lost 5 bases; unmatched junction nucleotides: 4. The CDR3 sequence is CSVDPTGDNEQFF. DNA of the CDR3: TGCAGCGTTGACCCCACAGGGGACAATGAGCAGTTCTTC.

V gene TRBV19 combines with J gene TRBJ1-2, with D unclear. The V end was cut by 5 bases, the J end by 8 bases, with 15 bases between. Per germline, CDR1 LNHDA and CDR2 SQIVND (reference sequence). This CDR3 spans 13 amino acids. CDR3 sequence reads: CASSPMRAVGYTF. CDR3 coding DNA: TGTGCCAGTAGTCCGATGAGGGCAGTCGGCTACACCTTC.

The V gene is TRBV29-1, the J gene TRBJ2-1; 12 bases are shared with TRBD1. Trimming cost V 6 bases and J 9 bases; bases outside gene matches: 3. The CDR3 is made up of 12 amino acids. In germline, CDR1 is SQVTM, CDR2 ANQGSEA. The CDR3 DNA follows: TGCAGCGTGGGACAGGGGGCAAGTGAGCAGTTCTTC. Protein sequence: CSVGQGASEQFF.